A selection of T cell receptor beta chains follows, all from one sample in a study of regulatory T cells in long-lasting Graves disease. Via MiXCR, TCRdb re-called the multiplex PCR reads, giving one row per CDR3 protein. The sample consists of some 440,000 distinct CDR3 sequences, 20% of them appearing once. The sample consisted of peripheral blood mononuclear cells (PBMCs), taken when the disease was refractory, from a patient treated with antithyroid drugs. These receptors all come from a female donor with Graves disease. The CDR3 runs from the conserved cysteine through the conserved F or W. D genes are given only for firm matches. The size entry is marked missing in some rows and otherwise reads once, few, many or a size class.

abundance: .; v_gene: TRBV6-2/TRBV6-3; j_gene: TRBJ2-4; d_gene: .; len: 16; CDR3nt: TGTGCCAGCAGTCGAACAGGGTTTTCGGCCAAAAACATTCAGTACTTC; CDR3aa: CASSRTGFSAKNIQYF
abundance: few; v_gene: TRBV20-1; j_gene: TRBJ2-7; d_gene: .; len: 15; CDR3nt: TGCAGTGCATCCTCCGGGGTCGTTAACTCCTACGAGCAGTACTTC; CDR3aa: CSASSGVVNSYEQYF
abundance: .; v_gene: TRBV7-7; j_gene: TRBJ2-7; d_gene: .; len: 13; CDR3nt: TGTGCTAGCAGCATGACCGAGTCCTACGAGCAGTACTTC; CDR3aa: CASSMTESYEQYF
abundance: many; v_gene: TRBV11-2; j_gene: TRBJ1-1; d_gene: .; len: 13; CDR3nt: TGTGCCAGCAGCTTAGCGGCACATACTGAAGCTTTCTTT; CDR3aa: CASSLAAHTEAFF
abundance: .; v_gene: TRBV20-1; j_gene: TRBJ2-7; d_gene: .; len: 13; CDR3nt: TGCAGTGCTGCGGGACACGAGAACTACGAGCAGTACTTC; CDR3aa: CSAAGHENYEQYF
abundance: many; v_gene: TRBV28; j_gene: TRBJ2-2; d_gene: TRBD1; len: 16; CDR3nt: TGTGCCAGCAGTTTATATGGGACAGGGGGAACCGGGGAGCTGTTTTTT; CDR3aa: CASSLYGTGGTGELFF
abundance: .; v_gene: TRBV5-1; j_gene: TRBJ1-4; d_gene: .; len: 16; CDR3nt: TGCGCCAGCAGCTTGGGATACAGGGCTGCTAATGAAAAACTGTTTTTT; CDR3aa: CASSLGYRAANEKLFF
abundance: many; v_gene: TRBV28; j_gene: TRBJ2-7; d_gene: TRBD1; len: 14; CDR3nt: TGTGCCAGCAGTTCGTGGACAGGTTCCTACGAGCAGTACTTC; CDR3aa: CASSSWTGSYEQYF
abundance: few; v_gene: TRBV6-2/TRBV6-3; j_gene: TRBJ2-6; d_gene: .; len: 16; CDR3nt: TGTGCCAGCAGTTACCTTCGATCGGGAGGGGCCAACGTCCTGACTTTC; CDR3aa: CASSYLRSGGANVLTF
abundance: many; v_gene: TRBV30; j_gene: TRBJ2-2; d_gene: .; len: 12; CDR3nt: TGTGCCTGGAGTTTCGCGCCCGGGGAGCTGTTTTTT; CDR3aa: CAWSFAPGELFF
abundance: few; v_gene: TRBV15; j_gene: TRBJ1-4; d_gene: .; len: 12; CDR3nt: TGTGCCACCAGCAGGAGGGGTGAAAAACTGTTTTTT; CDR3aa: CATSRRGEKLFF
abundance: many; v_gene: TRBV12-3/TRBV12-4; j_gene: TRBJ1-1; d_gene: .; len: 17; CDR3nt: TGTGCCAGCACGCCAAGGGCTCGCAAGGGGATGAACACTGAAGCTTTCTTT; CDR3aa: CASTPRARKGMNTEAFF
abundance: .; v_gene: TRBV5-4; j_gene: TRBJ2-5; d_gene: .; len: 14; CDR3nt: TGTGCCAGCAGCCTAGGCGAGGGGCAGGAGACCCAGTACTTC; CDR3aa: CASSLGEGQETQYF
abundance: .; v_gene: TRBV5-1; j_gene: TRBJ2-6; d_gene: .; len: 16; CDR3nt: TGCGCCAGCAGTCTTGGGGTTTCATTTGGGGCCAACGTCCTGACTTTC; CDR3aa: CASSLGVSFGANVLTF
abundance: .; v_gene: TRBV7-2; j_gene: TRBJ1-2; d_gene: .; len: 14; CDR3nt: TGTGCCAGCAGCTTAGAACAGAACAACTATGGCTACACCTTC; CDR3aa: CASSLEQNNYGYTF
abundance: few; v_gene: TRBV20-1; j_gene: TRBJ1-5; d_gene: TRBD1; len: 14; CDR3nt: TGCAGCCTGGCCCGGGACAGTAGCAATCAGCCCCAGCATTTT; CDR3aa: CSLARDSSNQPQHF